This paragraph covers one T cell receptor (beta chain) sequence. It was with 60 Vbeta and 13 Jbeta primers that the PCR ran. TCRdb's table, derived via immunoSEQ multiplex PCR, lists solely in-frame clones and lacks some. The sample has 110,000 to 150,000 clones; around 78% are singletons. Germline CDR1 SNHLY, CDR2 FYNNEI. The CDR3 sequence is 16 residues long. Deletions cut 5 bases from V and 0 bases from J, with 14 bases between. This entry comes from a study of cytomegalovirus exposure and HLA in healthy donors. Turning to the study itself: As an earlier analysis found, some 180 million T cells yielded about 120 million unique TCR beta sequences. Genetic ancestry analysis placed about 84% of the 410 or so donors that were genotyped in the Caucasian-associated cluster.

The sequence derives from a woman under 30 in good health and CMV-seropositive. Sequencing was done on a sample of PBMCs. V gene TRBV2 combines with J gene TRBJ2-1, with D maybe TRBD1 (5 bases). The CDR3 region is CASSSAQVSSYNEQFF. In nucleotides, the CDR3 is TGTGCCAGCAGTTCGGCACAGGTAAGCTCCTACAATGAGCAGTTCTTC.